This TCR beta chain comes out of a study of cytomegalovirus exposure and HLA in healthy donors. Regarding the study as a whole: Most TCR sequences were rare, but some public TCRs occurred in many donors. A later analysis reported that several of the most significant clusters appeared to be linked to common viral pathogens, among them Epstein-Barr virus.

PCR primers comprised 60 Vbeta and 13 Jbeta primers. Sequencing was performed with immunoSEQ multiplex PCR; in TCRdb, only in-frame clones are kept and a portion is missing. The sample has tens of thousands of clones, around 66% seen once. Per germline, CDR1 GTSNPN and CDR2 SVGIG (reference sequence). Between the trimmed V and J ends, which lost 0 bases and 4 bases, there was a span of 15 bases. The CDR3 is 16 residues long. A note on this clone: What it binds is unknown.

The sample taken for sequencing was PBMCs. This rearrangement joins TRBV30 to TRBJ1-4; TRBD1 might be the D (6 bases). This receptor was obtained from a male donor in good health and CMV-seropositive. The chain's CDR3 is CAWSVLRTERNEKLFF. CDR3 in DNA: TGTGCCTGGAGTGTACTTCGGACAGAGCGTAATGAAAAACTGTTTTTT.